This entry features one T cell receptor (beta chain) sequence. This may be a read error: a much more frequent sequence differs by one nucleotide. The data are from a study of T cells in Graves' hyperthyroidism and ophthalmopathy. Germline CDR1 SGHAT, CDR2 FQNNGV. This CDR3 spans 14 amino acids. RNA transcripts gave rise to amplified TCR beta CDR3 regions. The HTBI primer set was used in a first-round RT-PCR of the TCR CDR3. MiXCR, applied by TCRdb to the multiplex PCR reads, yields one record per CDR3 protein. The data show some 600,000 distinct CDR3 sequences, approximately 15% seen once. The source of this sequence is a woman aged 30 to 39 with Graves' hyperthyroidism that later progressed to Graves' ophthalmopathy. The chain combines TRBV11-2 with TRBJ2-3; D call uncertain. The J call may be faulty, since TRBJ1-5 better matches the DNA end. The sequencing input was blood. The CDR3 spells CASSFRQSTDTQHF. As DNA, the CDR3 is TGTGCCAGCAGCTTCCGGCAGAGCACAGATACGCAGCATTTT.